This TCR beta chain was obtained from a study of cytomegalovirus exposure and HLA in healthy donors. At the level of the study: Early release data held 80 million to 100 million unique TCRs from HLA-typed donors.

CDR1 and CDR2 (germline): SGDLS, YYNGEE. The ends lost 4 bases at V and 4 bases at J; junction bases unmatched: 16. This CDR3 comprises 19 residues. The study, taken as a whole, reports: Most of the TCR beta V segments (in an earlier analysis) were productive either about 90% or about 30% of the time. TCR beta sequences numbering some 17,000 were associated with HLA alleles at 0.05 false discovery rate in a later analysis.

About this clone: Its target is unknown.

The PCR was carried out with 60 Vbeta primers and 13 Jbeta primers. Measured with immunoSEQ multiplex PCR; TCRdb has only the in-frame clones, and not every one. This table holds roughly 99,000 clones, roughly 73% found once. The sequence came from a man aged 30-40 years in good health and CMV-seronegative. The specimen sequenced was PBMCs. The chain recombines TRBV9 with TRBJ2-2; TRBD2 matches at 10 bases. The CDR3 spells CASSPSGLAGERFTGELFF. The CDR3 DNA reads TGTGCCAGCAGCCCCAGTGGGCTAGCGGGAGAGCGGTTCACCGGGGAGCTGTTTTTT.